Here is one TCR beta chain with its context. This clone has a single count. Which antigen it targets is not known. No per-base quality is available; no much larger clone lies one base away. For CDR1 and CDR2, the germline V gene lists SGHVS and FQNEAQ. The CDR3 sequence holds 14 residues, the cysteine and phenylalanine included. Just CDR3 DNA is preserved here, 42 bases in frame from base 1. The germline V and J ends show losses of 5 bases and 5 bases respectively, and no gene match explains 4 bases of the junction. This specimen belongs to a study of T cell responses to AZD1222 COVID-19 vaccine (dated by TCRdb to the early 2020s). For the study in its entirety: AZD1222 recipients with second doses at about 4 weeks or about 12 weeks were pooled, because spike-specific TCR depth and breadth did not differ between schedules. A total of 233 trial participants underwent TCR sequencing, of whom more than 200 had received two doses of AZD1222 and roughly 26 had received two doses of the MenACWY control vaccine. Trial participants were enrolled by age into 18-55, 56-69 and 70-plus year subgroups, with around 150, 28 and 57 TCR-sequenced participants respectively. The study at large found these results: A significant rise in spike-specific TCR breadth and depth was observed after two AZD1222 doses relative to day 0 and relative to MenACWY recipients. Most participants were white British and females outnumbered males, and the authors suggested that clonal diversity may have been underestimated. Only a handful of AZD1222 recipients were SARS-CoV-2 seropositive at baseline, limiting conclusions about previously exposed vaccinees. Reportedly, almost half of the unique spike-specific TCRs recognized epitopes lying outside the regions that are mutated in the B.1.351 and B.1.1.7 variants. Because no day 14 peak-response samples were available, the repertoires could be characterized only after the peak T cell response. The whole spike protein was spanned by vaccine-associated CD4 TCRs, and dominant responses were seen in regions 160-218 and 743-854. The 56-69-year group was small, and its depth increase did not reach significance, likely because of low power.

The CDR3 regions of human TCRbeta chains were analyzed by immunosequencing. In the paper's pipeline: TCRs in the repertoires were matched against a reference library of SARS-CoV-2-specific TCRs that had been generated with the MIRA antigen-specificity platform. Breadth was defined as the fraction of unique TCRs that were SARS-CoV-2-associated, and depth was defined as the fraction of total T cells that were SARS-CoV-2-associated. Each spike-specific TCR was assigned to its reactive spike region and to a CD4 or CD8 class using the MIRA data. Log10-transformed breadth and depth values were compared by one-way ANOVA with Sidak's multiple comparisons tests. TCRdb mirrors the immuneACCESS table, restricted to in-frame sequences. Some clones are absent from its copies; in checked studies, under half trace to an unresolved V gene, and the reason for the others is unknown. The V and J calls and the clone size are those of that table, but D and trimming were determined from the DNA. The sample table lists 100,000 to 150,000 clones, 88% of them with a count of one. The ten largest clones take up roughly 4% of the sample.

The time point label of this sample denotes: baseline before first vaccination. The vaccinee samples were drawn from two UK trials, COV001 and COV002, one of which was a single-blind randomized controlled phase 2/3 trial testing AZD1222 (ChAdOx1 nCoV-19) in healthy adults. For TCRbeta chain sequencing, PBMC samples from trial participants were taken at day 0 and at day 28 after the second dose. The sequenced sample was peripheral blood, obtained on day 0 of AZD1222 vaccination. The receptor chain draws on TRBV7-8 and TRBJ2-4, with 9 junctional bases fitting TRBD1. The sequence derives from an adult in good health. The nucleotides read TGTGCCAGCAGCCCCTGGACAGGGGAAAACATTCAGTACTTC. Its protein reads: CASSPWTGENIQYF.